This TCR beta chain is from a study of CD8+ T cells in alopecia areata. As for the study in general: Grafted skin came from C3H/HeJ donors with spontaneous alopecia (about 6-13 months old) and was placed on approximately 7-10-week-old female C3H/HeJ mice. Findings and limits, study-wide: Scalp specimens additionally yield sequences from normal skin's resident alphabeta T cells. Lesional tissue from the scalp (especially in alopecia totalis/universalis) showed higher clonality than normal scalp. With patients, TCR sharing proved less clear than in mice, a difference possibly related to HLA.

Markers used for sorting pooled cutaneous lymph node cells were CD4, CD8alpha, NKG2D, NKG2ACE and others. This clone came up many times. What it recognizes is unknown. Gene and germline names: mouse. Other DNA sequences in this specimen translate into the identical CDR3. As the sequencing template, cDNA was produced by extracting RNA and reverse transcribing it. The assay was immunoSEQ multiplex PCR, and TCRdb's table has in-frame clones only and misses some. This sample includes 200,000 to 300,000 clones with no singletons; its ten biggest clones take up 0.9% to 1.5%. This receptor was identified in a C3H/HeJ mouse with alopecia areata. For the strain, the MHC haplotype given is H2-k. What was sequenced was CD4+ T cells sorted from a lymph node.

This CDR3 reads CTCSGLGDQDTQYF. The sequenced CDR3 bases are TGCACCTGCAGTGGTCTGGGGGACCAAGAC. The chain recombines TRBV1 with TRBJ2-5; TRBD2 matches at 7 bases. The read gets to within 4 residues of the CDR3 end, and the germline J gene fills in the rest. In germline, CDR1 is NSQYPW, CDR2 LRSPGD (reference sequence). V lost 4 bases, J lost 1 base, and 2 bases stayed unmatched. The CDR3 contains 14 residues.